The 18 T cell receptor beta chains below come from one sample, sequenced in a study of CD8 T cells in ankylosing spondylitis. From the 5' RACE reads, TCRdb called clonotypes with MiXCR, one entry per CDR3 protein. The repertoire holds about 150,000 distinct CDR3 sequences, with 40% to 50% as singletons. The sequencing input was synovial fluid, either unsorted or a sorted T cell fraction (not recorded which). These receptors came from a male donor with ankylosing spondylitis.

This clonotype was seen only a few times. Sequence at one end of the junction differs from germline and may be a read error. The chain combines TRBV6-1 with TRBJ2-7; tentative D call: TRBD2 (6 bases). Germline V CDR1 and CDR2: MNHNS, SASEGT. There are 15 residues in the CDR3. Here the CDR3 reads CASSEGTSPSYEQYF. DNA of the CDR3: TGTGCCAGCAGCGAAGGGACTTCCCCCTCCTACGAGCAGTACTTC.

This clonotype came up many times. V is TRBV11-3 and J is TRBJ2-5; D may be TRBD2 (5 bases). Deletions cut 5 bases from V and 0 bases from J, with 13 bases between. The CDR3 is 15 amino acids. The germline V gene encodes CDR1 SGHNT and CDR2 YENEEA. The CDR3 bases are TGTGCCAGCAGCCGAGTTGGTAGCGACCAAGAGACCCAGTACTTC. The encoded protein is CASSRVGSDQETQYF.

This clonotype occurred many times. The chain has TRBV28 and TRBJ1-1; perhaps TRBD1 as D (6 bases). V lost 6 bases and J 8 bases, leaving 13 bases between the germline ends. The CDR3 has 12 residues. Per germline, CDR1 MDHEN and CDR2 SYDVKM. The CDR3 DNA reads TGTGCCAGCAGACAGGGCCCAATCGAAGCTTTCTTT. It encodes CASRQGPIEAFF.

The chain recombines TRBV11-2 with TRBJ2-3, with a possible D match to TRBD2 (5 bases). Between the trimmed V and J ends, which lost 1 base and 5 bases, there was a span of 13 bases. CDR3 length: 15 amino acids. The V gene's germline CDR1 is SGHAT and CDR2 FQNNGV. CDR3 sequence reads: CASSLGLSRGDTQYF. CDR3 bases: TGTGCCAGCAGCTTAGGACTGTCCCGGGGAGATACGCAGTATTTT.

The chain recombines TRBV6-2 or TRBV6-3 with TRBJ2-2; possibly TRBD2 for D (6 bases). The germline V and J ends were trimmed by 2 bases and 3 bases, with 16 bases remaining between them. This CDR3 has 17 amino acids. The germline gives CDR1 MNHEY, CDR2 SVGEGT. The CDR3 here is CASSYRPGVWDTGELFF. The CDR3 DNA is TGTGCCAGCAGTTACCGACCGGGAGTATGGGACACCGGGGAGCTGTTTTTT.

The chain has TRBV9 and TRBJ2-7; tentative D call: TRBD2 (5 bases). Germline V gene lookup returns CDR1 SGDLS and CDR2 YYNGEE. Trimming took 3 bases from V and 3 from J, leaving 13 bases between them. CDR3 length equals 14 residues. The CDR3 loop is CASSGTVEGYEQYF. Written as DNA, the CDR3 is TGTGCCAGCAGCGGGACGGTAGAGGGCTACGAGCAGTACTTC. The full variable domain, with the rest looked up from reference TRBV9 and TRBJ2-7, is DSGVTQTPKHLITATGQRVTLRCSPRSGDLSVYWYQQSLDQGLQFLIQYYNGEERAKGNILERFSAQQFPDLHSELNLSSLELGDSALYFCASSGTVEGYEQYFGPGTRLTVT.

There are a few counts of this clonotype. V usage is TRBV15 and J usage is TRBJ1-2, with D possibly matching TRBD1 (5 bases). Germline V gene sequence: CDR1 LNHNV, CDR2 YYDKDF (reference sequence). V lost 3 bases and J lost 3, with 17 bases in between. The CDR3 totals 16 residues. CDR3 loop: CATSRATGTLDYGYTF. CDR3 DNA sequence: TGTGCCACCAGCAGGGCTACCGGGACTTTGGACTATGGCTACACCTTC.

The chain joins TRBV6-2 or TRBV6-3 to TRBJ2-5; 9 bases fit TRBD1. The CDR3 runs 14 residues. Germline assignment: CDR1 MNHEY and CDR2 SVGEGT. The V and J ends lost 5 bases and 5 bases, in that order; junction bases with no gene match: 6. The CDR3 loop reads CASSPGTGLETQYF. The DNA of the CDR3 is TGTGCCAGCAGTCCCGGGACAGGGTTGGAGACCCAGTACTTC.

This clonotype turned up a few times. The chain's CDR3 is CASSQDGEGSSYNEQFF. CDR3 DNA: TGTGCCAGCAGCCAAGATGGGGAGGGAAGCTCCTACAATGAGCAGTTCTTC. The V call is TRBV3-1, the J call TRBJ2-1; 7 bases align to TRBD2. The CDR3 is 17 residues long. Germline V CDR1 and CDR2: LGHDT, YNNKEL (reference sequence). J was trimmed by 0 bases and V by 0 bases; bases with no gene match: 5.

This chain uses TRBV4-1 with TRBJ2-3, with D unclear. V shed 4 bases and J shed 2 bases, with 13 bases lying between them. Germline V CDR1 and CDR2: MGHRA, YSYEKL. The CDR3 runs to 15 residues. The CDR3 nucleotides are TGCGCCAGCAGCCCCCAAGGAAGGTTCACAGATACGCAGTATTTT. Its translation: CASSPQGRFTDTQYF.

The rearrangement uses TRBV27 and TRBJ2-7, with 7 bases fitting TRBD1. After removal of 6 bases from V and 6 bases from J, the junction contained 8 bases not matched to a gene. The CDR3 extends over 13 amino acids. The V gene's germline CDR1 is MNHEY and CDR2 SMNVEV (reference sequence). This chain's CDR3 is CASRYTGAGEQYF. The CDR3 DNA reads TGTGCCAGCAGATACACAGGGGCCGGCGAGCAGTACTTC.

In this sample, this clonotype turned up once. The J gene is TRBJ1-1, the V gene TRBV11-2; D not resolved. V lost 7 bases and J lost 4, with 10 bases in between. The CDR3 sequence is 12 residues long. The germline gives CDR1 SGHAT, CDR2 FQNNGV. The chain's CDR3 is CASIYTRTEAFF. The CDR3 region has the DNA TGTGCCAGCATATATACTCGCACTGAAGCTTTCTTT.

CDR3 loop: CASSLWDDDGGHNYGYTF. CDR3 bases: TGTGCCAGCAGTTTATGGGACGACGATGGGGGTCATAACTATGGCTACACCTTC. The chain joins TRBV28 to TRBJ1-2, with D tentatively TRBD1 (5 bases). CDR3 length: 18 residues. The V and J ends lost 0 bases and 1 base respectively, with 18 bases between them. Germline CDR1 reads MDHEN; CDR2 reads SYDVKM.

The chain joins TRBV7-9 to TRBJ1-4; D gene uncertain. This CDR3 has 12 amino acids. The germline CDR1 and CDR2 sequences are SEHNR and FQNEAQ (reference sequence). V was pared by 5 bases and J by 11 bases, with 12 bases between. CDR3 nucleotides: TGTGCCAGCAGCCTGAGCGAGTTGAAACTGTTTTTT. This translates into CASSLSELKLFF.

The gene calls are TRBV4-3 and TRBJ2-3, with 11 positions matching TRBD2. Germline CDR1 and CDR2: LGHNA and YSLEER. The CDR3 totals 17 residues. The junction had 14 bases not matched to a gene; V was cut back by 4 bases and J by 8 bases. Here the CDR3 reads CASSPVRLAGSSGTQYF. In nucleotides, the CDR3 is TGCGCCAGCAGCCCAGTAAGACTAGCGGGAAGTTCGGGTACGCAGTATTTT.

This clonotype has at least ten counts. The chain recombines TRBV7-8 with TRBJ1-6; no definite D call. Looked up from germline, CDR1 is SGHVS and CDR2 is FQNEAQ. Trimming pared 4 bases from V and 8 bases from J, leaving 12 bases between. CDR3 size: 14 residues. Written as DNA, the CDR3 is TGTGCCAGCAGCTCCTGGGAGACTCATTCACCCCTCCACTTT. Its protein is CASSSWETHSPLHF.

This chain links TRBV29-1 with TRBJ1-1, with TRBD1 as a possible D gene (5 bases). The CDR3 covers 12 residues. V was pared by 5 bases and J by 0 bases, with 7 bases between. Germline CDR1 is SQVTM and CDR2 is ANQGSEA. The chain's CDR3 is CSVRQLNTEAFF. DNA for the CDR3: TGCAGCGTTCGACAGCTGAACACTGAAGCTTTCTTT.

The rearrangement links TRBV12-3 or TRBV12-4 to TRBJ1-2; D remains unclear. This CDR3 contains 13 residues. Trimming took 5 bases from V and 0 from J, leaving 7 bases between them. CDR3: CASSTRPNYGYTF. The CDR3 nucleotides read TGTGCCAGCAGTACACGACCTAACTATGGCTACACCTTC.